This T cell receptor beta chain was sequenced in a study of CD8 T cells in ankylosing spondylitis. TCRdb passed the 5' RACE reads through MiXCR, listing each CDR3 protein once. The table records 190,000 or so distinct CDR3 sequences, around 13% of them present only once. This clonotype was observed a few times. The V gene end was trimmed by 5 bases and the J gene end by 4 bases; junction bases not matched to a gene: 4. This CDR3 is 14 amino acids long. Germline assignment: CDR1 SEHNR and CDR2 FQNEAQ (reference sequence). V usage is TRBV7-9 and J usage is TRBJ1-1; 10 positions match TRBD1. Sequencing used blood, either unsorted or a sorted T cell fraction (not recorded which). The TCR sequence derives from a male donor with ankylosing spondylitis or in good health (not recorded which). In DNA, the CDR3 is TGTGCCAGCAGCCGGACAGGGGGTCCCACTGAAGCTTTCTTT. Its translation: CASSRTGGPTEAFF.